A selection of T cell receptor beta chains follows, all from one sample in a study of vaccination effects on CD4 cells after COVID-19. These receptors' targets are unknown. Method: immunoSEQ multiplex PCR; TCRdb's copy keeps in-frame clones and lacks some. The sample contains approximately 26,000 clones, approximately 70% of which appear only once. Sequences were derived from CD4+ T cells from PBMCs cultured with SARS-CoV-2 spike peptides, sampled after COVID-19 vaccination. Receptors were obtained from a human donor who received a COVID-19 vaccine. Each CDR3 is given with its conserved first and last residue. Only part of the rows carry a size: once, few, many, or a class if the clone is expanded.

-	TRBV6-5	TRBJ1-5	CASSQTGANQPQHF
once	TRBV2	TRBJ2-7	CASSGKYEQYF
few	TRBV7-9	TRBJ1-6	CASSLVTAFNSPLHF
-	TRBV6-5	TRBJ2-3	CASRYSGIVGTDTQYF
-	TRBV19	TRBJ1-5	CASQRTGGAIQPQHF
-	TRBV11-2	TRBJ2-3	CASRRLAVKDTQYF
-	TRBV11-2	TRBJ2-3	CASSLMRLVTDTQYF
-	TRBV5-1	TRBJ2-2	CASSSRGGGELFF
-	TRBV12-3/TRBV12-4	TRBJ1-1	CASSLGEDTEAFF
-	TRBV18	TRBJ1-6	CASSPPPGQPNSPLHF
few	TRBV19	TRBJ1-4	CASSMSGTGGEKLFF
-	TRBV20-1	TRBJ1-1	CSAPGKFEAFF
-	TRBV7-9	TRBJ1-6	CASSSVIPDRGTAALHF
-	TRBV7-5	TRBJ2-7	CVRKRRDRASYEQYF
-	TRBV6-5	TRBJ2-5	CASSYSAGVPYF
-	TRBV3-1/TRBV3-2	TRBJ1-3	CASSQGQGGGNTIYF
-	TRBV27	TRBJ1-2	CASSLSGQNYGYTF
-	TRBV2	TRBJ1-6	CASTWGDPANSPLHF
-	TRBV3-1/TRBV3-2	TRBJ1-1	CASSLSGTGDIYNTEAFF
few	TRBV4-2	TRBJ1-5	CASSPIHLDNQPQHF
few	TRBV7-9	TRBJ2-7	CASSRDRALYF
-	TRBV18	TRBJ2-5	CASSPYRNQETQYF
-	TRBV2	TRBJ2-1	CASSGKLAGGDNEQFF
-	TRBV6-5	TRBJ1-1	CASRPRQDRTEAFF
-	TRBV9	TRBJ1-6	CASSTLDRANSPLHF
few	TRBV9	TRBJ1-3	CASSVGQGLSTIYF
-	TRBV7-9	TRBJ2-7	CASSPGTSSSYEQYF
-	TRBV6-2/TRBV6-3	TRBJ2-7	CASSYSILAGTLPSYEQYF
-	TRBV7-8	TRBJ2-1	CASSLRENSYNEQFF
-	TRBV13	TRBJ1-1	CASSRLGNTEAFF
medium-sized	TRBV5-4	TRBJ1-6	CASRVDFSPLHF
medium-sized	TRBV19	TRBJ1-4	CASSTTGTTQEKLFF
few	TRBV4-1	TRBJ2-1	CASSRPTTGLREQFF
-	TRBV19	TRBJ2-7	CASSNSYLSGEQYF
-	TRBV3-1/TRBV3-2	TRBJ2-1	CASSQDIGSGRGQFF
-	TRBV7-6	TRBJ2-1	CASSLGRVIRVDEQFF
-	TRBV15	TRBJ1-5	CATSTQGARQPQHF
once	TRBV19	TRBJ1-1	CASKLGAPTEAFF